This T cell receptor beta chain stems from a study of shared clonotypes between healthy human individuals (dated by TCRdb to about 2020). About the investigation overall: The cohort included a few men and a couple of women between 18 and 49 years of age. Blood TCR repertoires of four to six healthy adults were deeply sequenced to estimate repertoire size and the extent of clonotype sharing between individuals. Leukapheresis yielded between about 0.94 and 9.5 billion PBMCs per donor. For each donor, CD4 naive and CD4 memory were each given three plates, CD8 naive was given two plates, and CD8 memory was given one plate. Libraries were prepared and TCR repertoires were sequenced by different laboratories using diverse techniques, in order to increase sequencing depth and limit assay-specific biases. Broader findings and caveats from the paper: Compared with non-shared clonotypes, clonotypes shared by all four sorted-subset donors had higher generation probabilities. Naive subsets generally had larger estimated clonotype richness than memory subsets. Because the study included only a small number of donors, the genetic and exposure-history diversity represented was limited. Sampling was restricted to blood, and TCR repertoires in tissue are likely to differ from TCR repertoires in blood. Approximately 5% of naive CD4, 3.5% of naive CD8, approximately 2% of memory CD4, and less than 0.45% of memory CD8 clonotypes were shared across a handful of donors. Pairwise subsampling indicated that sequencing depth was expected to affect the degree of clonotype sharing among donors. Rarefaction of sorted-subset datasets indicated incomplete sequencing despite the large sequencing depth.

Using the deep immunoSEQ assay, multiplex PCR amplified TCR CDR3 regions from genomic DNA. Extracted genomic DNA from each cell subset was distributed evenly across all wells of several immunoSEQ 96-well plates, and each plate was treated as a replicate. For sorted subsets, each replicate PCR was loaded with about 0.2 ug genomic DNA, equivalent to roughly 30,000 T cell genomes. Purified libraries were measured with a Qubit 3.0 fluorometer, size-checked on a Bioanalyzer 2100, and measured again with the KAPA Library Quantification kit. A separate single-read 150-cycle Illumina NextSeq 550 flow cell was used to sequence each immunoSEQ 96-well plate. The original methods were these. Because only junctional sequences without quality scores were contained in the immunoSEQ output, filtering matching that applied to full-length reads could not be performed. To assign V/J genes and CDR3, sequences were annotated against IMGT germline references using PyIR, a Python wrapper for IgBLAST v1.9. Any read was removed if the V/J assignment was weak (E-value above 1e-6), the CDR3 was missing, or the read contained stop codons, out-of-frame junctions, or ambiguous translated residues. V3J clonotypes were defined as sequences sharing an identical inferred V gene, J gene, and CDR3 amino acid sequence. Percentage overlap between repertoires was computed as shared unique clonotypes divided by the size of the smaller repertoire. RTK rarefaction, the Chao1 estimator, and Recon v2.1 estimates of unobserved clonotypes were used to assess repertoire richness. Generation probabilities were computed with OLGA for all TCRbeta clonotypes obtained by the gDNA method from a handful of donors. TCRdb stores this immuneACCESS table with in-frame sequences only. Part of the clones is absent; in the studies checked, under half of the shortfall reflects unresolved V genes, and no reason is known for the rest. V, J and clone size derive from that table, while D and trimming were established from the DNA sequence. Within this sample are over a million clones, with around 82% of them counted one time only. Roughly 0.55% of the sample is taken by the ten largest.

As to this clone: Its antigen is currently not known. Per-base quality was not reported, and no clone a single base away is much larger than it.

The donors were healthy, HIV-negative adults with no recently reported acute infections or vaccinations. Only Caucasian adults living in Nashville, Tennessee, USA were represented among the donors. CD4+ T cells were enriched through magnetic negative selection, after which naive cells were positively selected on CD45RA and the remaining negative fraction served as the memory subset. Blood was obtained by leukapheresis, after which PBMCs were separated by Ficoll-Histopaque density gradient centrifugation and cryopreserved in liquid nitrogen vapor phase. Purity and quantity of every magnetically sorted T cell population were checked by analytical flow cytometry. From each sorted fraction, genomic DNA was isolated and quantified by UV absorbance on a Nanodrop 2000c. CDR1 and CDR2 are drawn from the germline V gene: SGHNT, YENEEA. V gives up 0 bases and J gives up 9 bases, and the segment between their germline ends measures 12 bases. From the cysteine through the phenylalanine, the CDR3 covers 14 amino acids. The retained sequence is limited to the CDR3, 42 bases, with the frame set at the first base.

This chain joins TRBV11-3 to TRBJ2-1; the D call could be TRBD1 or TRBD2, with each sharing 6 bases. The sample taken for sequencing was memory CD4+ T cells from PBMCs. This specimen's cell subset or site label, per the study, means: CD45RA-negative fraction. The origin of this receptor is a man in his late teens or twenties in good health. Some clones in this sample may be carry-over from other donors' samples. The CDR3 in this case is CASSLDGGLGEQFF. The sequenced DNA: TGTGCCAGCAGCTTAGATGGGGGGCTAGGTGAGCAGTTCTTC.